The present TCR beta chain was sequenced within a study of cytomegalovirus exposure and HLA in healthy donors. Whole-study findings and limits: Later, an analysis found that TCR clusters from the first cohort tended to co-occur in the 120 validation repertoires.

On this clone: What it binds is not known. The junction does not match germline at one end; this may be a read error.

Assay used: immunoSEQ multiplex PCR; TCRdb lists only in-frame clones, some missing. Of 150,000 to 200,000 clones in the sample, about 81% were seen once. The CDR3 is 16 residues long. From germline, CDR1 is MNHEY and CDR2 SMNVEV (reference sequence). The sequenced sample was PBMCs. The TCR comes from a young woman in good health and CMV-seronegative. This chain joins TRBV27 and TRBJ2-7, with 9 bases fitting TRBD1. DNA of the CDR3: TGTGCCAGCAGGTTATCTAAGACAGGGGGAACCTACGAGCAGTACTTC. It is translated as CASRLSKTGGTYEQYF.